The clone carrying this TCR beta chain was seen a few times. As yet, its antigen is unknown. The sample originates from a study of vaccination and CD4 T cells after COVID-19. Trimming took 6 bases from V and 5 from J; bases not matched to a gene: 9. The germline CDR1 and CDR2 sequences are SNHLY and FYNNEI. The CDR3 extends over 15 amino acids. Scientists ran DNA taken from cultured CD4+ T cells through the Oncomine TCR Beta short-read assay for sequencing. Each CDR3 protein is one row after TCRdb ran MiXCR on the PCR reads. Among over 5,000 distinct CDR3 sequences, roughly a third were seen once, and the ten largest hold less than 30%. Regarding treatment: approximately 9-day PBMC culture with coronavirus spike peptide pools or control peptides (ViraFEST assay). These CD4+ T cells came from an unexposed donor, sampled before the COVID-19 pandemic (2011-2018).

The specimen sequenced was CD4+ T cells from blood, cultured in vitro. The chain employs TRBV2 and TRBJ2-5; 10 positions agree with TRBD2. This receptor was obtained from a human donor in good health. The CDR3 bases are TGTGCCAGCAGAGTAAGGACTAGCGGACCGGAGACCCAGTACTTC. Protein sequence: CASRVRTSGPETQYF.